This T cell receptor beta chain was identified in a study of cytomegalovirus exposure and HLA in healthy donors. Study results and caveats: Overall, around 150 TCR beta chains were annotated as cytomegalovirus-associated.

Of note for this clone: Its antigen is currently unknown.

Profiling relied on immunoSEQ multiplex PCR, and the TCRdb table lists in-frame clones only, not all of them. The sample has over 100,000 clones; roughly nine tenths are singletons. The donors were in the approximately 130-subject validation cohort; that cohort was separate from the approximately 700-subject first cohort. The receptor was derived from a woman younger than 30 in good health and CMV-seronegative. The source material was PBMCs.

The CDR3, as DNA: TGTGCCAGCAGCGCAGGGGCCGTAGGGGATGGCTACACCTTC. Amino acid sequence: CASSAGAVGDGYTF. The J gene is TRBJ1-2, the V gene TRBV6-1; perhaps TRBD1 as D (6 bases). V was clipped by 6 bases and J by 6 bases, with 17 bases between them. Looked up from germline, CDR1 is MNHNS and CDR2 is SASEGT. The CDR3 runs to 14 residues.